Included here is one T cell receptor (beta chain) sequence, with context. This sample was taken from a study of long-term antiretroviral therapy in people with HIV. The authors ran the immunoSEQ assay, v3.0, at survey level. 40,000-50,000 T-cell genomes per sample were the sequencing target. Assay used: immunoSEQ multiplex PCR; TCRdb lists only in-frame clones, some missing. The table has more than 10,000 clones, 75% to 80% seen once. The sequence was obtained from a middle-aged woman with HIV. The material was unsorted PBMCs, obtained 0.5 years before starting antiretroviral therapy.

The CDR3 sequence: CASSERGISGNTIYF. The CDR3 coding sequence is TGTGCCAGCAGCGAAAGAGGAATCTCTGGAAACACCATATATTTT. The chain recombines TRBV11-3 with TRBJ1-3; unclear D gene. Trimming shortened V by 5 bases and J by 0 bases, and 11 bases separated the two germline ends. The germline V gene has CDR1 SGHNT and CDR2 YENEEA. The length of the CDR3 is 15 residues.